These T cell receptor beta chains were read from a single sample in a study of Tregs in tolerant kidney transplant recipients. Here immunoSEQ multiplex PCR was the method, and the copy in TCRdb shows in-frame clones only, minus some. The sample carries about 50,000 clones, about nine tenths recorded once. The material sequenced was CD8+ T cells from blood (PBMCs), taken 12 months after the transplant. The receptor source for this set is a human patient who received a combined kidney and bone marrow transplant. Some of the T cells may derive from the graft donor. Both conserved end residues are trimmed from each CDR3. Fields, in order: V gene, J gene, CDR3 protein.

V gene: TRBV9
J gene: TRBJ2-7
CDR3 protein: ASSVGTGVSYEQY

V gene: TRBV11-2
J gene: TRBJ2-5
CDR3 protein: ASSSYTTGSGETQY

V gene: TRBV4-1
J gene: TRBJ2-1
CDR3 protein: ASSQGPRDEQF

V gene: TRBV7-9
J gene: TRBJ2-7
CDR3 protein: ASSRTGGSGRSRPEQY

V gene: TRBV7-6
J gene: TRBJ2-1
CDR3 protein: ASSFYIGESNEQF

V gene: TRBV28
J gene: TRBJ2-7
CDR3 protein: ASSPGTGFYEQY

V gene: TRBV9
J gene: TRBJ2-3
CDR3 protein: ASSPRGRDTDTQY

V gene: TRBV28
J gene: TRBJ2-7
CDR3 protein: ASSLGTGGPYEQY

V gene: TRBV2
J gene: TRBJ2-1
CDR3 protein: ASSDNLGRHNEQF

V gene: TRBV5-6
J gene: TRBJ1-3
CDR3 protein: ASSLGSSGNTIY

V gene: TRBV17
J gene: TRBJ2-3
CDR3 protein: ASSSLAGDTDTQY

V gene: TRBV5-6
J gene: TRBJ2-7
CDR3 protein: ASSLGTGLYEQY

V gene: TRBV4-3
J gene: TRBJ2-1
CDR3 protein: ASSQAILGLARNEQF

V gene: TRBV7-7
J gene: TRBJ2-2
CDR3 protein: ASSGYTELNTGELF

V gene: TRBV27
J gene: TRBJ2-7
CDR3 protein: ASSLFRGYEQY

V gene: TRBV7-9
J gene: TRBJ2-3
CDR3 protein: ASSPTPAGGDTQY

V gene: TRBV7-2
J gene: TRBJ2-5
CDR3 protein: ASSLPTSGGVWVQETQY

V gene: TRBV21-1
J gene: NA
CDR3 protein: ASRRGQRPYEQY

V gene: TRBV5-3
J gene: TRBJ2-7
CDR3 protein: APQTGTGKACEQY

V gene: TRBV28
J gene: TRBJ2-5
CDR3 protein: ASRSLETQY

V gene: TRBV5-6
J gene: TRBJ2-7
CDR3 protein: ASSSIAGGYEQY

V gene: TRBV11-2
J gene: TRBJ2-5
CDR3 protein: ASSRWQDPQETQY

V gene: TRBV13
J gene: TRBJ2-3
CDR3 protein: ASSPRAHRDTQY

V gene: TRBV28
J gene: TRBJ1-1
CDR3 protein: ASRVYQGNTEAF

V gene: TRBV10-3
J gene: TRBJ1-1
CDR3 protein: AISESTGGLPEAF

V gene: TRBV10-3
J gene: TRBJ1-2
CDR3 protein: AISVDIAYGYT

V gene: TRBV7-9
J gene: TRBJ1-1
CDR3 protein: ASSLLWGQGLNTEAF

V gene: TRBV4-3
J gene: TRBJ2-7
CDR3 protein: ASSQDAGISYEQY

V gene: TRBV18
J gene: TRBJ2-1
CDR3 protein: ASSHPGSYNEQF

V gene: TRBV7-2
J gene: TRBJ2-7
CDR3 protein: ASSPRGRGSYEQY

V gene: TRBV7-3
J gene: TRBJ2-1
CDR3 protein: ASSQAPPPLDEQF

V gene: TRBV15
J gene: TRBJ1-6
CDR3 protein: ATSRDLAAPLH

V gene: TRBV10-3
J gene: TRBJ2-2
CDR3 protein: AIPHSGGGNTGELF

V gene: TRBV7-6
J gene: TRBJ2-7
CDR3 protein: ASSLGRPYEQY

V gene: TRBV5-5
J gene: TRBJ1-2
CDR3 protein: ASSFVSPTYGYT

V gene: TRBV27
J gene: TRBJ1-1
CDR3 protein: ASSFYANTEAF

V gene: TRBV28
J gene: TRBJ1-6
CDR3 protein: ASSSRYRIDSPLH

V gene: TRBV10-3
J gene: TRBJ2-2
CDR3 protein: AISDQNTGELF

V gene: TRBV5-1
J gene: TRBJ2-7
CDR3 protein: ASSPYLGQGPSYEQY

V gene: TRBV4-1
J gene: TRBJ1-6
CDR3 protein: ASSQGSGVGSPLH

V gene: TRBV28
J gene: TRBJ2-7
CDR3 protein: ASSFSGQEQY